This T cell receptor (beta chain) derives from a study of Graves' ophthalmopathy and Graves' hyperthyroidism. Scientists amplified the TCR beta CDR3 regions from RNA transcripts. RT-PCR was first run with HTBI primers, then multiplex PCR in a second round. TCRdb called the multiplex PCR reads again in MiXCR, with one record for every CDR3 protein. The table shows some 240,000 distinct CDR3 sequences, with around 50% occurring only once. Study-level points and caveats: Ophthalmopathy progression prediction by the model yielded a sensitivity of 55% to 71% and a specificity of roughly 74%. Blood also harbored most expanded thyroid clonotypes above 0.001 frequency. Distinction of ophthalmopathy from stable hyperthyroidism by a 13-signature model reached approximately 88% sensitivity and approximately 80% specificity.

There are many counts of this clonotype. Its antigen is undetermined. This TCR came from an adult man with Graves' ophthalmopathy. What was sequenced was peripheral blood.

CDR3 sequence: CATSAPPTGTYGYTF. CDR3 DNA sequence: TGTGCCACCAGTGCCCCGCCCACAGGAACCTATGGCTACACCTTC. The V call is TRBV24-1, the J call TRBJ1-2, with a possible D match to TRBD1 (5 bases). The CDR3 extends over 15 amino acids. Germline CDR1 KGHDR, CDR2 SFDVKD. Deletions cut 5 bases from V and 4 bases from J, with 16 bases between.